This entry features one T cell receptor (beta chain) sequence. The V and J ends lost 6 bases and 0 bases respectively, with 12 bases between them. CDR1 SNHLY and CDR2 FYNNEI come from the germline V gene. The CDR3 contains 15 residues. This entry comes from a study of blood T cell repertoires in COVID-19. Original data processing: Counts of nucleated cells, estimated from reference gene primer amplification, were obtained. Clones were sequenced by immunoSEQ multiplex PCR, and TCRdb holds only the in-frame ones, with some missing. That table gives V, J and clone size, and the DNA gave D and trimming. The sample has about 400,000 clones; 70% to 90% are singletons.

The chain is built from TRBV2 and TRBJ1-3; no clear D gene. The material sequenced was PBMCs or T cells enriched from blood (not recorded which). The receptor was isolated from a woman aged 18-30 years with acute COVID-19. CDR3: CASSALQSSGNTIYF. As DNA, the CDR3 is TGTGCCAGCAGCGCTCTACAGAGCTCTGGAAACACCATATATTTT.